This entry describes one T cell receptor beta chain. This clonotype is regarded as medium-sized (0.01 to 0.1%). Its antigen is still unknown. No quality values exist for individual bases; no much larger clone is one base distant. Enrichment of primary CD8+ T cells was performed with magnetic beads using the Miltenyi CD8+ T cell Isolation Kit. Before RNA extraction, CD3+TCRalphabeta+CD8 single positive T cells from organoids and thymus were sorted by FACS. For each sample, total RNA was purified from roughly 40,000 to 200,000 sorted cells using the RNeasy Micro kit, and RNA quality was assessed on an Agilent RNA 6000 Nano chip. To release thymocytes, the researchers dissected thymic fragments, broke them apart by pipetting, and passed the material through a 70 um strainer. Separate semi-nested PCR amplifications were run for the TCRalpha and TCRbeta libraries, using Advantage 2 and reverse primers located in the TRAC or TRBC constant regions. First-strand cDNA synthesis used between roughly 3 and 500 ng of total RNA. TCR cDNA libraries were generated by 5'-RACE using the SMARTer PCR cDNA Synthesis kit, with a poly-dT primer employed for first-strand synthesis. Semi-nested constant-region reverse primers carried 5-nucleotide sample-specific barcodes, and products were cleaned with the Zymo DNA Clean and Concentrator-5 kit. As many as ten barcoded samples were combined into a pool, ligated to Illumina adaptors, and sequenced on an Illumina MiSeq as 2 x 150 bp paired-end reads. On the study's bioinformatics: Demultiplexed reads were aligned using BLAT against a custom library containing all human TRAV, TRAJ, TRBV, TRBD and TRBJ combinations from IMGT. The best BLAT hits were picked using pslCDnaFilter (-maxAligns=1, -ignoreIntrons), and custom Perl scripts were used to calculate clonotype frequencies. The raw public reads went through TCRdb reprocessing: fastp at Q25, MiXCR clone calling, in-frame beta chains kept. Each CDR3 protein gets just one entry, which takes the most common genes and DNA from the rows behind it. TCRdb, not the original authors, processed these V and J calls. Counted in this sample were 8,000 or so distinct CDR3 sequences; approximately 20% of them appeared once. The ten largest account for more than 1.4% of the sample.

This entry belongs to a study of T cells generated in artificial thymic organoids (dated 2017 in TCRdb). About the study as a whole: In some experiments, thymic T cells were further FACS-purified to deplete CD4 immature single positive or double positive precursors. TCR alpha and beta CDR3 repertoires of in vitro artificial thymic organoid-derived CD8 single positive T cells were compared with thymic and peripheral blood naive CD8 T cells. The repertoire sequencing data shown were described as representative of three independent experiments. General findings and caveats noted by the study authors: CD8 single positive T cells derived from organoids showed physiological TCR clonotype diversity comparable to the diversity seen in thymic and blood naive CD8 T cells.

Trimming removed 3 bases from V and 3 bases from J, leaving 11 bases between the germline ends. CDR1 and CDR2 are drawn from the germline V gene: MNHEY, SVGAGI. From cysteine to phenylalanine, the CDR3 is 15 amino acids long. Kept here is only the CDR3 DNA, which spans 45 bases and is read in frame from base 1. The chain was built from TRBV6-5 and TRBJ2-2; a weak D assignment points to TRBD2 (6 bases agree). Sequenced: naive CD8+ T cells from the thymus. Explained via the paper, the cell subset or site label denotes: CD3+TCRalphabeta+CD8SP T cells; for blood, CD45RO-CCR7+ naive CD8+ T cells. This clonotype originated in a human donor who gave cord blood stem cells for thymic organoid culture, a cardiac surgery patient who gave postnatal thymus, or a blood donor (not recorded which). At the DNA level, the sequence is TGTGCCAGCAGTTATGGGAGCGGGTACACCGGGGAGCTGTTTTTT. Its protein product is CASSYGSGYTGELFF.